This T cell receptor (beta chain) derives from a study of Ad26.COV2.S vaccination and SARS-CoV-2 variants. Looking at the study overall: Among those in the COV1001 Ad26.COV2.S trial arm was the donor. Ad26.COV2.S given intramuscularly, once or twice 56 days apart.

This sample's treatment: roughly 18 received Ad26.COV2.S at low or high dose, single or two shots; several received placebo; per-sample allocation not given. The samples were gathered on day 63 after the first injection of vaccine or placebo. Libraries were prepared by immunoSEQ multiplex PCR; TCRdb keeps only in-frame clonotypes and omits some of them. This repertoire shows some 250,000 clones, more than 75% found once; its top ten account for about 10%. Findings of the study overall: People who got the vaccine had more spike-specific TCR breadth than people who got placebo. It was reported that spike-specific CD8+ and CD4+ T cell responses were substantially broad after vaccination.

Germline V CDR1 and CDR2: MNHEY, SMNVEV (reference sequence). The CDR3 contains 13 residues. V shed 3 bases and J shed 0 bases, with 3 bases lying between them. About this clone: Its antigen is not identified. Other DNA sequences in the sample encode the same CDR3.

Sequencing used peripheral blood, obtained in a trial of Ad26.COV2.S vaccine versus placebo. The receptor was derived from a person between 18 and 65 years old who received the Ad26.COV2.S COVID-19 vaccine or a placebo. V and J are TRBV27 and TRBJ2-1; D unresolved. The CDR3 DNA reads TGTGCCAGCAGTTTTAGCTCCTACAATGAGCAGTTCTTC. Translating it yields CASSFSSYNEQFF.